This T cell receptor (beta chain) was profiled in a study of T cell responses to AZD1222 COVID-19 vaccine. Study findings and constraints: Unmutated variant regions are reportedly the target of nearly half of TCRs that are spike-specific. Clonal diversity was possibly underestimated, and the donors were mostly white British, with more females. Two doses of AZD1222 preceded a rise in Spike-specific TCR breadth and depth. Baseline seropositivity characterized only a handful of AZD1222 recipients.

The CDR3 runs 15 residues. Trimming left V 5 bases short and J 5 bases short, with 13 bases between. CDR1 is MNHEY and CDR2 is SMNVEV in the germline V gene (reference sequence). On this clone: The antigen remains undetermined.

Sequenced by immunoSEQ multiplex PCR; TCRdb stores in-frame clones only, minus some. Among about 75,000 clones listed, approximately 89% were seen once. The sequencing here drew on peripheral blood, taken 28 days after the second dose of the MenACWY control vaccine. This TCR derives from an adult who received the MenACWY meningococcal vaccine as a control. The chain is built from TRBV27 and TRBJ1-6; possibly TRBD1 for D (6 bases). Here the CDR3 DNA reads TGTGCCAGCAGTGTCCACAGGGATAATAATTCACCCCTCCACTTT. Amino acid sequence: CASSVHRDNNSPLHF.